Below, 31 T cell receptor beta chains from the same sample are listed, as sequenced in a study of blood T cell repertoires in COVID-19. Repertoires were generated with immunoSEQ multiplex PCR, while TCRdb's copy carries only in-frame clones and drops some. The sample records some 93,000 clones, about 80% being singletons. What was sequenced was peripheral blood. The receptors here all came from a man aged 70-80 years with acute or convalescent COVID-19.

The V and J genes are TRBV23-1 and TRBJ1-1; no definite D call. TRBV23-1 is filed as an ORF, its function uncertain. CDR3 length: 15 amino acids. V lost 1 base and J lost 5, with 14 bases in between. The CDR3 reads CASSQYRVRGTEAFF. In nucleotides, the CDR3 is TGCGCCAGCAGTCAATATCGGGTTCGTGGGACTGAAGCTTTCTTT.

This clone was counted a single time. This chain joins TRBV7-2 and TRBJ1-5, with a tentative D call TRBD1 (5 bases). Looked up from germline, CDR1 is SGHTA and CDR2 is FQGNSA. V dropped 0 bases and J dropped 3 bases, with 9 bases sitting between them. The CDR3 is 15 residues long. CDR3 nucleotide sequence: TGTGCCAGCAGCTTAGCCACAGGCCCCAATCAGCCCCAGCATTTT. This sequence encodes CASSLATGPNQPQHF.

V usage is TRBV19 and J usage is TRBJ2-2; possibly TRBD2 for D (5 bases). CDR1 LNHDA and CDR2 SQIVND come from the germline V gene (reference sequence). Trimming took 5 bases from V and 1 from J, leaving 14 bases between them. The length of the CDR3 is 16 residues. The CDR3 DNA is TGTGCCAGTAGTCTCCGGTGGGAGTGGAACACCGGGGAGCTGTTTTTT. Translation gives CASSLRWEWNTGELFF.

The chain uses TRBV15 and TRBJ2-7; 8 bases are shared with TRBD1. Unmatched junction bases numbered 14, after V lost 0 bases and J lost 1 base. CDR3 length: 19 amino acids. CDR1 is LNHNV, CDR2 YYDKDF, per germline (reference sequence). The CDR3 sequence is CATSREWGPGQGRSYEQYF. The CDR3 bases are TGTGCCACCAGCAGAGAGTGGGGCCCCGGACAGGGCCGATCCTACGAGCAGTACTTC.

For this clone: Other DNA sequences of this sample code for an identical CDR3. The chain links TRBV28 to TRBJ2-7; D ambiguous. The V gene lost 8 bases and the J gene lost 4 bases, with 9 bases spanning the gap. Germline lookup yields CDR1 MDHEN and CDR2 SYDVKM. The CDR3 contains 11 residues. This chain's CDR3 is CASSRRYEQYF. CDR3 in DNA: TGTGCCAGCTCGAGGCGGTACGAGCAGTACTTC.

The CDR3 region has the DNA TGTGCCAGCAGAACCCTTCTTCGGGCTAATGAAAAACTGTTTTTT. This codes for CASRTLLRANEKLFF. V is TRBV6-5 and J is TRBJ1-4; D remains unclear. With 6 bases removed from V and 3 bases from J, the gap between germline ends came to 14 bases. This CDR3 is built from 15 residues. Germline V gives CDR1 MNHEY, CDR2 SVGAGI.

The chain links TRBV6-5 to TRBJ1-1; D is unclear. This CDR3 is built from 14 residues. V lost 4 bases and J 1 base, leaving 10 bases between the germline ends. Germline V gene data show CDR1 as MNHEY and CDR2 as SVGAGI. DNA of the CDR3: TGTGCCAGCAGTTCCCATCATAGGAACACTGAAGCTTTCTTT. Amino acid sequence: CASSSHHRNTEAFF.

The chain carries TRBV10-2 and TRBJ1-2; tentatively, D is TRBD1 (6 bases). Trimming took off 6 bases at V and 4 bases at J, with 21 bases between the two ends. The CDR3 sequence is 16 residues long. Germline assignment: CDR1 WSHSY and CDR2 SAAADI. DNA for the CDR3: TGCGCCAGCAGCTTCGCCGGCGGGGGCTGGGGCTATGGCTACACCTTC. Translating it yields CASSFAGGGWGYGYTF.

This chain uses TRBV28 with TRBJ1-6; 10 bases match TRBD1. CDR3 size: 18 residues. CDR1 and CDR2 (germline): MDHEN, SYDVKM. Trimming at V came to 8 bases and at J to 6 bases, leaving 16 bases not matched to a gene. In DNA form, the CDR3 reads TGTGCCAGCCAAGGGGACAGGGGCCGTCCCCCTACTAATTCACCCCTCCACTTT. The encoded protein is CASQGDRGRPPTNSPLHF.

The chain has TRBV2 and TRBJ1-2, with D possibly matching TRBD1 (5 bases). Germline assignment: CDR1 SNHLY and CDR2 FYNNEI. Trimming took off 6 bases at V and 6 bases at J, with 14 bases between the two ends. This CDR3 spans 13 amino acids. The CDR3 DNA sequence: TGTGCCAGCAGGAAGGAGGGGTGGGATGGCTACACCTTC. It translates to CASRKEGWDGYTF.

This clone has more than one count but fewer than ten. The CDR3 carries no conserved terminal phenylalanine or tryptophan, so it likely arises from a read error. No DNA is shown, since the ends of the CDR3 on it are uncertain; the CDR3 is the one TCRdb lists. The rearrangement uses TRBV21-1 and TRBJ1-1. TRBV21-1 is an annotated pseudogene. The CDR3 sequence runs 10 residues, both termini included. The CDR3 reads CASSKEDLRV.

This chain connects TRBV29-1 to TRBJ1-5; a possible D gene is TRBD1 (5 bases). The CDR3 covers 13 residues. Per germline, CDR1 SQVTM and CDR2 ANQGSEA. V dropped 7 bases and J dropped 2 bases, with 12 bases sitting between them. The DNA for the CDR3 is TGCAGCGCACAGGTATCGGGCAATCAGCCCCAGCATTTT. Protein product: CSAQVSGNQPQHF. The whole variable domain, remainder taken from reference TRBV29-1 and TRBJ1-5, is SAVISQKPSRDICQRGTSLTIQCQVDSQVTMMFWYRQQPGQSLTLIATANQGSEATYESGFVIDKFPISRPNLTFSTLTVSNMSPEDSSIYLCSAQVSGNQPQHFGDGTRLSIL.

This clone appeared a few times. The chain joins TRBV6-5 to TRBJ1-4; the match to TRBD1 covers 8 bases. CDR1 and CDR2 from the germline V gene are MNHEY and SVGAGI. This CDR3 region has 15 residues. The V gene end was trimmed by 5 bases and the J gene end by 8 bases; junction bases not matched to a gene: 10. The DNA for the CDR3 is TGTGCCAGCAGTACAGGACAGGGAGCATGGGAAAAACTGTTTTTT. Translated, it gives CASSTGQGAWEKLFF.

The rearrangement joins TRBV9 to TRBJ1-1, with TRBD1 as a possible D gene (6 bases). V was clipped by 4 bases and J by 0 bases, with 10 bases between them. Per germline, CDR1 SGDLS and CDR2 YYNGEE. The CDR3 is 14 amino acids. CDR3: CASSSGQLNTEAFF. In DNA form, the CDR3 reads TGTGCCAGCAGCTCAGGACAGTTGAACACTGAAGCTTTCTTT.

J is TRBJ1-3 and V is TRBV7-9, with D perhaps matching TRBD1 (6 bases). Trimming stripped 2 bases from V and 4 bases from J, with 12 bases between. This CDR3 is 15 amino acids long. Germline CDR1 SEHNR, CDR2 FQNEAQ (reference sequence). The CDR3 region has the DNA TGTGCCAGCAGCTTAACCCAGGGGTCCGGAAACACCATATATTTT. Translated, it gives CASSLTQGSGNTIYF.

The chain has TRBV5-8 and TRBJ1-4; 11 positions match TRBD1. Per germline, CDR1 SGHTS and CDR2 YDEGEE. The CDR3 is made up of 19 amino acids. The junction had 10 bases not matched to a gene; V was cut back by 0 bases and J by 3 bases. The DNA of the CDR3 is TGTGCCAGCAGCTTGGGGACAGGGGGCGCCCTTTTGGCTAATGAAAAACTGTTTTTT. Protein product: CASSLGTGGALLANEKLFF. Combining the CDR3 with reference TRBV5-8 and TRBJ1-4 gives the whole variable domain EAGVTQSPTHLIKTRGQQATLRCSPISGHTSVYWYQQALGLGLQFLLWYDEGEERNRGNFPPRFSGRQFPNYSSELNVNALELEDSALYLCASSLGTGGALLANEKLFFGSGTQLSVL.

The rearrangement links TRBV6-5 to TRBJ2-7; 7 bases align to TRBD2. The germline V gene has CDR1 MNHEY and CDR2 SVGAGI. V lost 0 bases, J lost 2 bases, and 4 bases stayed unmatched. This CDR3 is built from 15 residues. Here the CDR3 DNA reads TGTGCCAGCAGTTACTCGAGGGCGGGGGCCTACGAGCAGTACTTC. It codes for CASSYSRAGAYEQYF.

In this sample, this clone turned up a few times. The chain couples TRBV14 to TRBJ1-5, with a possible D match to TRBD1 (5 bases). With 4 bases removed from V and 12 bases from J, the gap between germline ends came to 16 bases. The germline V gene encodes CDR1 SGHDN and CDR2 FVKESK. This CDR3 comprises 13 residues. DNA of the CDR3: TGTGCCAGCAGCCGCCACTTGGGGGGGTTCCAGCATTTT. Protein: CASSRHLGGFQHF.

J is TRBJ2-3 and V is TRBV24-1, with TRBD2 matching 7 bases. CDR3 length: 17 residues. The V gene's germline CDR1 is KGHDR and CDR2 SFDVKD. V trimming: 9 bases; J trimming: 5 bases; junction bases outside the gene matches: 19. In DNA form, the CDR3 reads TGTGCCACCTGTGGTGGGGAGTGGCGGGAGAAGGAAGATACGCAGTATTTT. Translation gives CATCGGEWREKEDTQYF.

This chain joins TRBV15 and TRBJ2-7; D might be TRBD2 (6 bases). The V end lost 3 bases, the J end lost 1 base, and 16 bases lay between the germline ends. The CDR3 length is 16 residues. The germline V gene encodes CDR1 LNHNV and CDR2 YYDKDF (reference sequence). The CDR3 bases are TGTGCCACCAGCAGGCGCGGGACTCCTTCATCCTACGAGCAGTACTTC. It specifies CATSRRGTPSSYEQYF. The full variable domain, completed using reference TRBV15 and TRBJ2-7, is DAMVIQNPRYQVTQFGKPVTLSCSQTLNHNVMYWYQQKSSQAPKLLFHYYDKDFNNEADTPDNFQSRRPNTSFCFLDIRSPGLGDTAMYLCATSRRGTPSSYEQYFGPGTRLTVT.

The rearrangement joins TRBV7-6 to TRBJ1-1, with 7 bases fitting TRBD1. J lost 1 base, V lost 1 base, and 6 bases had no gene match. Germline V gene lookup returns CDR1 SGHVS and CDR2 FNYEAQ. The CDR3 loop spans 16 amino acids. The CDR3 spells CASSLVGGQQNTEAFF. The CDR3 DNA reads as TGTGCCAGCAGCTTAGTAGGGGGCCAACAGAACACTGAAGCTTTCTTT. Complete variable domain (other parts from reference TRBV7-6 and TRBJ1-1): GAGVSQSPRYKVTKRGQDVALRCDPISGHVSLYWYRQALGQGPEFLTYFNYEAQQDKSGLPNDRFSAERPEGSISTLTIQRTEQRDSAMYRCASSLVGGQQNTEAFFGQGTRLTVV.

The J gene is TRBJ1-4, the V gene TRBV9, with D possibly TRBD1 on 5 matching bases. CDR1 is SGDLS, CDR2 YYNGEE, per germline. With 4 bases removed from V and 7 bases from J, the gap between germline ends came to 17 bases. The CDR3 runs to 15 residues. The CDR3 nucleotides read TGTGCCAGCAGCTCCCAACCGGGGGGGATTGAAAAACTGTTTTTT. Translation gives CASSSQPGGIEKLFF. Based on the CDR3 plus reference TRBV9 and TRBJ1-4, the full variable domain is DSGVTQTPKHLITATGQRVTLRCSPRSGDLSVYWYQQSLDQGLQFLIQYYNGEERAKGNILERFSAQQFPDLHSELNLSSLELGDSALYFCASSSQPGGIEKLFFGSGTQLSVL.

J is TRBJ1-4 and V is TRBV14; a possible D gene is TRBD1 (6 bases). The CDR3 runs to 13 residues. Trimming removed 4 bases from V and 8 bases from J, with 11 bases in between. CDR1 and CDR2 (germline): SGHDN, FVKESK. In DNA form, the CDR3 reads TGTGCCAGCAGCCGGACCCAGGGGGAAAAACTGTTTTTT. It codes for CASSRTQGEKLFF.

The genes are TRBV24-1 and TRBJ2-3; D is uncertain. Germline values: CDR1 KGHDR, CDR2 SFDVKD. The CDR3 runs 12 residues. V gave up 7 bases and J gave up 1 base, with 5 bases separating them. Here the CDR3 reads CATSPGTDTQYF. The CDR3 nucleotides are TGTGCCACCAGCCCTGGCACAGATACGCAGTATTTT.

The chain combines TRBV5-1 with TRBJ1-1, with D perhaps matching TRBD1 (5 bases). Germline V gene data show CDR1 as SGHRS and CDR2 as YFSETQ. The ends were cut back, 0 bases at V and 7 bases at J, with 13 bases in the middle. The length of the CDR3 is 14 residues. CDR3: CASSLETAPSEAFF. The DNA of the CDR3 is TGCGCCAGCAGCTTGGAGACAGCCCCTAGTGAAGCTTTCTTT.

A few counts support this clone. This chain connects TRBV7-2 to TRBJ2-1; TRBD2 matches at 9 bases. The CDR3 sequence is 16 residues long. Germline loops: CDR1 SGHTA, CDR2 FQGNSA. The junction had 5 bases not matched to a gene; V was cut back by 4 bases and J by 1 base. CDR3 in amino acids: CASSWRAGGSYNEQFF. CDR3 sequence (DNA): TGTGCCAGCAGCTGGAGAGCGGGGGGTTCCTACAATGAGCAGTTCTTC.

The chain links TRBV6-2 or TRBV6-3 to TRBJ2-3; 14 bases agree with TRBD2. Germline V lookup: CDR1 MNHEY, CDR2 SVGEGT. J lost 3 bases, V lost 2 bases, and 7 bases had no gene match. The CDR3 length is 18 residues. DNA for the CDR3: TGTGCCAGCAGTTACAAGGGACTAGCGGGGGCCGGGACAGATACGCAGTATTTT. Amino acids: CASSYKGLAGAGTDTQYF.

V gene TRBV6-5 combines with J gene TRBJ1-1; 10 nucleotides agree with TRBD1. The J segment lost 7 bases and the V segment lost 6 bases, leaving 8 bases of the junction unmatched. The CDR3 totals 14 residues. Looked up from germline, CDR1 is MNHEY and CDR2 is SVGAGI. DNA of the CDR3: TGTGCCAGCAGGGGGGACAGGGGCCGCCTTGAAGCTTTCTTT. Translated, it gives CASRGDRGRLEAFF.

The chain has TRBV28 and TRBJ1-1; the D gene is possibly TRBD1 (6 bases). This CDR3 is 12 amino acids long. The germline V gene has CDR1 MDHEN and CDR2 SYDVKM. The V and J ends lost 5 bases and 11 bases respectively, with 15 bases between them. The CDR3 spells CASSEGGVRAFF. For the CDR3, the DNA is TGTGCCAGCAGTGAGGGGGGGGTGCGGGCTTTCTTT.

The chain links TRBV11-2 to TRBJ1-1; no clear D gene. CDR1 SGHAT and CDR2 FQNNGV come from the germline V gene. CDR3 length equals 14 residues. V lost 5 bases and J 8 bases, leaving 18 bases between the germline ends. The CDR3, as DNA: TGTGCCAGCAGCGCTTTTAGTGGCGGGGTGGAAGCTTTCTTT. Encoded protein: CASSAFSGGVEAFF. The full variable domain, completed using reference TRBV11-2 and TRBJ1-1, is EAGVAQSPRYKIIEKRQSVAFWCNPISGHATLYWYQQILGQGPKLLIQFQNNGVVDDSQLPKDRFSAERLKGVDSTLKIQPAKLEDSAVYLCASSAFSGGVEAFFGQGTRLTVV.

This chain connects TRBV18 to TRBJ2-1; 9 bases map to TRBD2. Germline V gene sequence: CDR1 KGHSH, CDR2 LQKENI. Unmatched junction bases numbered 3, after V lost 0 bases and J lost 3 bases. The CDR3 is made up of 16 amino acids. In nucleotides, the CDR3 is TGTGCCAGCTCACCACCGAAAGCGGGGGGCTACAATGAGCAGTTCTTC. It translates to CASSPPKAGGYNEQFF.